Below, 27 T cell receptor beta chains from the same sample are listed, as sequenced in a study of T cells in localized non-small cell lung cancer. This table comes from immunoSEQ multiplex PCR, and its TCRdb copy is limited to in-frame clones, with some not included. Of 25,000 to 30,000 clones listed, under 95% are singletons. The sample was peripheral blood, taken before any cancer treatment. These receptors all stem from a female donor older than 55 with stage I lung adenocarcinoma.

CDR3 coding DNA: TGTGCCAGCTCATCGGGACAGGATCTAGCTTTCTTT. Amino acids: CASSSGQDLAFF. The V gene is TRBV18, the J gene TRBJ1-1; 8 bases line up with TRBD1. This CDR3 is built from 12 residues. The ends lost 5 bases at V and 10 bases at J; junction bases unmatched: 6. Per the germline V gene, CDR1 is KGHSH and CDR2 is LQKENI.

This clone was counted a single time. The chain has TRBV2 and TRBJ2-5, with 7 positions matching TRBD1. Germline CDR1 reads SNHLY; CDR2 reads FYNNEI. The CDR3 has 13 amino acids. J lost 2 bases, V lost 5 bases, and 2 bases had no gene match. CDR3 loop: CASSPDRQETQYF. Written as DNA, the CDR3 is TGTGCCAGCAGTCCGGACAGGCAAGAGACCCAGTACTTC.

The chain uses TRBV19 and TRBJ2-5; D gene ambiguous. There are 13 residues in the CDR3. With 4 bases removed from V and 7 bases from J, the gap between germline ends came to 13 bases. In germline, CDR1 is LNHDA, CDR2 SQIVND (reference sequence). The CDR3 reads CASSTDTLGTQYF. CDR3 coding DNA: TGTGCCAGTAGTACGGATACCCTGGGGACCCAGTACTTC. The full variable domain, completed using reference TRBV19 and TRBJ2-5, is DGGITQSPKYLFRKEGQNVTLSCEQNLNHDAMYWYRQDPGQGLRLIYYSQIVNDFQKGDIAEGYSVSREKKESFPLTVTSAQKNPTAFYLCASSTDTLGTQYFGPGTRLLVL.

This CDR3 is CAWSTPGGASQYF. CDR3 coding DNA: TGTGCCTGGAGTACGCCGGGAGGGGCTTCGCAGTATTTT. This chain joins TRBV30 and TRBJ2-3, with 8 positions matching TRBD2. Germline trimming cut 2 bases from V and 10 bases from J; bases unmatched to any gene: 8. The CDR3 is 13 amino acids. CDR1 is GTSNPN, CDR2 SVGIG, per germline (reference sequence).

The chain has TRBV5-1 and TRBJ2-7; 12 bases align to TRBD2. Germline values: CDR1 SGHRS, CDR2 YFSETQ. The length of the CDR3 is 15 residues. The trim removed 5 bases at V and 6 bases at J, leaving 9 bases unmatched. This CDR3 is CASSLTSGSFGEQYF. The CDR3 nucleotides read TGCGCCAGCAGTTTGACTAGCGGGAGTTTTGGCGAGCAGTACTTC.

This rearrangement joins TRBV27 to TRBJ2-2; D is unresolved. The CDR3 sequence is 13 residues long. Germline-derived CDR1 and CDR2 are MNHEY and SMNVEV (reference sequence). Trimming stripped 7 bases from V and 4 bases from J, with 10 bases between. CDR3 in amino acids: CASMGWGTGELFF. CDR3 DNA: TGTGCCAGCATGGGTTGGGGCACCGGGGAGCTGTTTTTT.

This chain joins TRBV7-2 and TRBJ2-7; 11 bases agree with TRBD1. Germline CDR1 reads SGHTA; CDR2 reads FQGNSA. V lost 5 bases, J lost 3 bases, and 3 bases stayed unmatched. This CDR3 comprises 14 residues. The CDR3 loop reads CASSRGQGDYEQYF. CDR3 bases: TGTGCCAGCAGCCGGGGACAGGGGGACTACGAGCAGTACTTC.

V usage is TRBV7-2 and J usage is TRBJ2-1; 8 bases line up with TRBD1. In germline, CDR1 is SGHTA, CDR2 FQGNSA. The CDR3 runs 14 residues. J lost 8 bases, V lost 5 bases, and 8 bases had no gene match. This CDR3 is CASSPRTGYYEQFF. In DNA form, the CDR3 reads TGTGCCAGCAGCCCCCGGACAGGGTATTATGAGCAGTTCTTC.

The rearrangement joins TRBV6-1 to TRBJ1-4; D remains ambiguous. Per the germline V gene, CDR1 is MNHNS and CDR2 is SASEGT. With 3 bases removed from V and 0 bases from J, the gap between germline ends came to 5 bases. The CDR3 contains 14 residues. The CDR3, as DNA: TGTGCCAGCAGTGACGGTACAACTAATGAAAAACTGTTTTTT. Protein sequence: CASSDGTTNEKLFF.

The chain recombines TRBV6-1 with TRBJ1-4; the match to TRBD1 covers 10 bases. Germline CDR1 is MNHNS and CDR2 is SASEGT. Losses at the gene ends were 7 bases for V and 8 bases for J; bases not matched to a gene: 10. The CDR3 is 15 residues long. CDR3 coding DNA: TGTGCCAGCAACTTCAGACAGGGGGCCACGGAAAAACTGTTTTTT. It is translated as CASNFRQGATEKLFF.

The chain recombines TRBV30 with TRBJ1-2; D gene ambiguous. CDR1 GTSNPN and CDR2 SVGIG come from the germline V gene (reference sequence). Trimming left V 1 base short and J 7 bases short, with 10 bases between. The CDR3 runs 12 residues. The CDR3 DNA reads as TGTGCCTGGAGTGAACCTCCAGGTGGCTACACCTTC. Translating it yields CAWSEPPGGYTF.

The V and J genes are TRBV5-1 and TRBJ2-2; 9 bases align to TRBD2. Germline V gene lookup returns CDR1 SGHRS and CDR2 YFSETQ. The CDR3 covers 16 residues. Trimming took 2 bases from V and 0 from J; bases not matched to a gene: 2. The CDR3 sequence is CASSFGLAPNTGELFF. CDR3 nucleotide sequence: TGCGCCAGCAGCTTCGGACTAGCGCCGAACACCGGGGAGCTGTTTTTT.

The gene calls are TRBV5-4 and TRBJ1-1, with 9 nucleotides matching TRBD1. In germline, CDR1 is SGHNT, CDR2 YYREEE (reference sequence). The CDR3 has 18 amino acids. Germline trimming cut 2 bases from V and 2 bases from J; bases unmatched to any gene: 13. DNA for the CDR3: TGTGCCAGCAGCTTAGCAACAGGGGGCTTCGGTCTTAACACTGAAGCTTTCTTT. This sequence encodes CASSLATGGFGLNTEAFF.

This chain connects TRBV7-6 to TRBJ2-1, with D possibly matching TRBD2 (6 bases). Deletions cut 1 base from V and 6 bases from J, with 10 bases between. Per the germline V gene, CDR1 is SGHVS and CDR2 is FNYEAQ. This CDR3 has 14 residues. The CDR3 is CASSLVPGGNEQFF. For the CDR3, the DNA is TGTGCCAGCAGCTTAGTGCCCGGGGGCAATGAGCAGTTCTTC.

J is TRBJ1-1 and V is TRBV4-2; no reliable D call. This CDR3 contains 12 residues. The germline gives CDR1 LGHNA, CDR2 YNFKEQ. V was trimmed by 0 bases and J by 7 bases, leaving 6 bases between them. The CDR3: CASSQDQYEAFF. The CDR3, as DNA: TGTGCCAGCAGCCAAGATCAATATGAAGCTTTCTTT.

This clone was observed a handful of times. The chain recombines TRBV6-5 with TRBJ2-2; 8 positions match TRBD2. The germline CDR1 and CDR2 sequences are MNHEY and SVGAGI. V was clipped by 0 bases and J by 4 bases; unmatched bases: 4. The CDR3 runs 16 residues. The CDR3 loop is CASSYSSSGTTGELFF. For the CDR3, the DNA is TGTGCCAGCAGTTACTCGAGTAGCGGGACCACCGGGGAGCTGTTTTTT.

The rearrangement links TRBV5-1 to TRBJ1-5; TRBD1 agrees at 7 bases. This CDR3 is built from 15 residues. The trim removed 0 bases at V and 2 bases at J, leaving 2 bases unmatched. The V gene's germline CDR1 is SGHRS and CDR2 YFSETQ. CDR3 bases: TGCGCCAGCAGCTTGGACGACAGGGGCAATCAGCCCCAGCATTTT. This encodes CASSLDDRGNQPQHF. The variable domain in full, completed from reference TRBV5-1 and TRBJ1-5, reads KAGVTQTPRYLIKTRGQQVTLSCSPISGHRSVSWYQQTPGQGLQFLFEYFSETQRNKGNFPGRFSGRQFSNSRSEMNVSTLELGDSALYLCASSLDDRGNQPQHFGDGTRLSIL.

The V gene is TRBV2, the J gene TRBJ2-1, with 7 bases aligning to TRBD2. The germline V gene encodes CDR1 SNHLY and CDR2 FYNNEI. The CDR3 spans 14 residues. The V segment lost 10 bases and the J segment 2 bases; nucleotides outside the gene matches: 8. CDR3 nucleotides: TGTGCCAACGAGCGGGACCGCGCCTACAATGAGCAGTTCTTC. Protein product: CANERDRAYNEQFF.

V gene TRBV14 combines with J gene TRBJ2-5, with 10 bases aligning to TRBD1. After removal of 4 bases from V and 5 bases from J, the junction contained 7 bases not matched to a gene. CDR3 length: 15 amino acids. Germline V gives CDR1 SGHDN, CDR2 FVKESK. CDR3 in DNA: TGTGCCAGCAGCCGACAGGGGGCTGAAGGGGAGACCCAGTACTTC. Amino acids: CASSRQGAEGETQYF.

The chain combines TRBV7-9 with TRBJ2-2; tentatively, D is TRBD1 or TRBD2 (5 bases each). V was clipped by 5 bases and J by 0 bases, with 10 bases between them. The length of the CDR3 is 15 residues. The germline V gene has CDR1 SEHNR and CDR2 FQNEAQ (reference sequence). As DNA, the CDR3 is TGTGCCAGCAGCCTTGGGGGTGCGAACACCGGGGAGCTGTTTTTT. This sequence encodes CASSLGGANTGELFF.

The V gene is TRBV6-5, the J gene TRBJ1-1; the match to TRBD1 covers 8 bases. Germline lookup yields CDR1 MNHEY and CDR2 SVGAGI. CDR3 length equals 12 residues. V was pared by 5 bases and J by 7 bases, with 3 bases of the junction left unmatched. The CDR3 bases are TGTGCCAGCAGTCGAGGACAGGGTGAAGCTTTCTTT. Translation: CASSRGQGEAFF.

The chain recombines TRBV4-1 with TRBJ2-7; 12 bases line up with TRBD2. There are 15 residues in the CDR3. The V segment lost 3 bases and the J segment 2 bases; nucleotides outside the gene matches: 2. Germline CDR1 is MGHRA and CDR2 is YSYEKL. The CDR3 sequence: CASSQRLAGAYEQYF. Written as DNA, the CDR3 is TGCGCCAGCAGCCAGCGACTAGCGGGGGCCTACGAGCAGTACTTC.

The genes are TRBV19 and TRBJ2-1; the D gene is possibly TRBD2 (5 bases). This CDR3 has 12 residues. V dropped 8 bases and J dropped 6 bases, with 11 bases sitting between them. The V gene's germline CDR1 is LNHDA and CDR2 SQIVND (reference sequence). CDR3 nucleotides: TGTGCCAGTCAAACTAGTTCCAATGAGCAGTTCTTC. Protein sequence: CASQTSSNEQFF.

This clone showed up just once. The CDR3 DNA reads TGTGCCAGCACGAGACTAGCGGGGAGCACAGATACGCAGTATTTT. Translating gives CASTRLAGSTDTQYF. This chain joins TRBV7-6 and TRBJ2-3; 11 bases fit TRBD2. From germline, CDR1 is SGHVS and CDR2 FNYEAQ. This CDR3 is 15 amino acids long. Trimming at V came to 7 bases and at J to 0 bases, leaving 3 bases not matched to a gene.

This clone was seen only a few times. The CDR3 DNA reads as TGTGCCAGCAGCGTAGTTGGGGGGCTGACCCAGTACTTC. It translates to CASSVVGGLTQYF. This chain joins TRBV9 and TRBJ2-5; either TRBD1 or TRBD2 may supply D (6 bases each). Germline lookup yields CDR1 SGDLS and CDR2 YYNGEE. Trimming took off 0 bases at V and 7 bases at J, with 10 bases between the two ends. This CDR3 comprises 13 residues. Based on the CDR3 plus reference TRBV9 and TRBJ2-5, the full variable domain is DSGVTQTPKHLITATGQRVTLRCSPRSGDLSVYWYQQSLDQGLQFLIQYYNGEERAKGNILERFSAQQFPDLHSELNLSSLELGDSALYFCASSVVGGLTQYFGPGTRLLVL.

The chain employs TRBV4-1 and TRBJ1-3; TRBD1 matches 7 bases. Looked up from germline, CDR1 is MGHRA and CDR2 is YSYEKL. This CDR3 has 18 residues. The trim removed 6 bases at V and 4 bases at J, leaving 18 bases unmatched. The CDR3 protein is CASRAIGTRRDSGNTIYF. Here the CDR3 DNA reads TGCGCCAGCAGGGCAATCGGGACCCGACGGGACAGCGGAAACACCATATATTTT.

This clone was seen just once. CDR3 amino acids: CASRKVEGTGELFF. For the CDR3, the DNA is TGTGCCAGCAGGAAAGTGGAGGGGACCGGGGAGCTGTTTTTT. The chain has TRBV6-4 and TRBJ2-2, with D tentatively TRBD2 (6 bases). The CDR3 spans 14 residues. CDR1 and CDR2 (germline): MRHNA, SNTAGT. Trimming removed 6 bases from V and 5 bases from J, with 13 bases in between.